This TCR beta chain is from a study of blood T cell repertoires in COVID-19. CDR1 and CDR2 from the germline V gene are LGHDT and YNNKEL (reference sequence). This CDR3 contains 13 residues. V was pared by 6 bases and J by 1 base, with 0 bases of the junction left unmatched. The method was immunoSEQ multiplex PCR; TCRdb's version includes in-frame clones alone and lacks a portion of them. The repertoire holds about 310,000 clones, with 80% to 90% as singletons. This sequence was found in a man aged 30 to 45 who had recovered from COVID-19. This sequence joins TRBV3-1 (or the pseudogene TRBV3-2) and TRBJ2-3, with 8 positions matching TRBD2. The sequenced material came from PBMCs or T cells enriched from blood (not recorded which). The CDR3 here is CASRTSGTDTQYF. The DNA for the CDR3 is TGTGCCAGCAGGACTAGCGGCACAGATACGCAGTATTTT.